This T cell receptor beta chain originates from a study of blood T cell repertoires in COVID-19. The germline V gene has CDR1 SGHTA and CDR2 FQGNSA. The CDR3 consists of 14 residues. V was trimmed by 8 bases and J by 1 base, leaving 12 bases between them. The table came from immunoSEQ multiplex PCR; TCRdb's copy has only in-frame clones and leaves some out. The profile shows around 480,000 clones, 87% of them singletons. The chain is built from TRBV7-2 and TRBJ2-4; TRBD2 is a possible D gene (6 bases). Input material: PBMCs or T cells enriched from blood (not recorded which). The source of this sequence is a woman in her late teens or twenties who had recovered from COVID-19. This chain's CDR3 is CASRRGGAKNIQYF. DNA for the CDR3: TGTGCCAGCCGGCGGGGTGGCGCCAAAAACATTCAGTACTTC.